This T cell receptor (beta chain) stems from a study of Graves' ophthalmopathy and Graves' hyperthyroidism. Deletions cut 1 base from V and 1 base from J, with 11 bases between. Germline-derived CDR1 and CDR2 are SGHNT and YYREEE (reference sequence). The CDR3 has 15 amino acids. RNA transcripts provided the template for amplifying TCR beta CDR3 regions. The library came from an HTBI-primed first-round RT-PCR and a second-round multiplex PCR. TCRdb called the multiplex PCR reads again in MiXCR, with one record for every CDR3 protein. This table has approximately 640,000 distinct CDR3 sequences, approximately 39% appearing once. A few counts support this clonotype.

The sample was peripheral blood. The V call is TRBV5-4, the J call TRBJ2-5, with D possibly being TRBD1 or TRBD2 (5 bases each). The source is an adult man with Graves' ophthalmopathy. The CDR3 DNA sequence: TGTGCCAGCAGCTTGTCTCGGGGCACCCAAGAGACCCAGTACTTC. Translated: CASSLSRGTQETQYF.